The 14 T cell receptor beta chains below were found in one sample sequenced in a study of blood T cell repertoires in COVID-19. Method: immunoSEQ multiplex PCR; TCRdb's copy keeps in-frame clones and lacks some. The sample carries around 230,000 clones, approximately 85% recorded once. Sequenced material: peripheral blood. The receptors here all came from an older woman with active or convalescent COVID-19.

The chain is built from TRBV12-3 or TRBV12-4 and TRBJ1-2; tentatively, D is TRBD1 (6 bases). Trimming removed 6 bases at V and 8 bases at J, with 16 bases between. CDR3 size: 13 residues. DNA of the CDR3: TGTGCCAGCAGATTGCAGGGGAGGGGAGGCTACACCTTC. Translated, it gives CASRLQGRGGYTF.

The rearrangement links TRBV7-9 to TRBJ2-1; 14 bases are a match to TRBD2. The V gene's germline CDR1 is SEHNR and CDR2 FQNEAQ (reference sequence). The V gene end was trimmed by 5 bases and the J gene end by 9 bases; junction bases not matched to a gene: 6. The CDR3 extends over 15 amino acids. The CDR3 loop reads CASSPGLAGGGEQFF. The DNA of the CDR3 is TGTGCCAGCAGCCCCGGACTAGCGGGGGGCGGTGAGCAGTTCTTC. The full variable domain, rest sourced from reference TRBV7-9 and TRBJ2-1, is DTGVSQNPRHKITKRGQNVTFRCDPISEHNRLYWYRQTLGQGPEFLTYFQNEAQLEKSRLLSDRFSAERPKGSFSTLEIQRTEQGDSAMYLCASSPGLAGGGEQFFGPGTRLTVL.

The chain employs TRBV7-9 and TRBJ1-1; weak D call: TRBD1 (5 bases). V lost 7 bases, J lost 1 base, and 13 bases lay in between. Per the germline V gene, CDR1 is SEHNR and CDR2 is FQNEAQ (reference sequence). The CDR3 is 14 amino acids. DNA of the CDR3: TGTGCCAGCAACCCCGGGGGTTCGAACACTGAAGCTTTCTTT. Its protein product is CASNPGGSNTEAFF.

J is TRBJ2-2 and V is TRBV5-1; D possibly corresponds to TRBD1 (6 bases). The CDR3 contains 17 residues. Trimming stripped 1 base from V and 6 bases from J, with 19 bases between. Looked up from germline, CDR1 is SGHRS and CDR2 is YFSETQ. The CDR3 region is CASSLRMEQGGAGELFF. The DNA of the CDR3 is TGCGCCAGCAGCTTGCGGATGGAACAGGGCGGCGCCGGGGAGCTGTTTTTT.

V and J are TRBV6-2 or TRBV6-3 and TRBJ1-2; D gene uncertain. Germline V gene sequence: CDR1 MNHEY, CDR2 SVGEGT. The CDR3 loop spans 14 amino acids. V lost 6 bases, J lost 4 bases, and 15 bases lay in between. In nucleotides, the CDR3 is TGTGCCAGCAGCCAAAACCCGGGGATCTATGGCTACACCTTC. This translates into CASSQNPGIYGYTF.

The chain uses TRBV4-3 and TRBJ2-3; TRBD1 agrees at 7 bases. The CDR3 runs 13 residues. V lost 4 bases, J lost 6 bases, and 4 bases stayed unmatched. Germline values: CDR1 LGHNA, CDR2 YSLEER. The CDR3: CASSPNRGDTQYF. CDR3 DNA sequence: TGCGCCAGCAGCCCAAACAGGGGCGATACGCAGTATTTT.

The chain combines TRBV11-2 with TRBJ1-2; no clear D. V lost 2 bases to trimming and J lost 4 bases, with 11 bases between them. Germline lookup yields CDR1 SGHAT and CDR2 FQNNGV. The CDR3 runs 14 residues. The CDR3 sequence is CASSLSLGSYGYTF. The CDR3 DNA is TGTGCCAGCAGCTTATCACTGGGGAGCTATGGCTACACCTTC.

The gene calls are TRBV28 and TRBJ1-1, with no clear D. V shed 5 bases and J shed 10 bases, with 17 bases lying between them. The CDR3 covers 13 residues. Per germline, CDR1 MDHEN and CDR2 SYDVKM. This chain's CDR3 is CASSPGQRVRAFF. In nucleotides, the CDR3 is TGTGCCAGCAGTCCGGGTCAGCGGGTACGAGCTTTCTTT. Filled out from reference TRBV28 and TRBJ1-1, the complete variable domain reads DVKVTQSSRYLVKRTGEKVFLECVQDMDHENMFWYRQDPGLGLRLIYFSYDVKMKEKGDIPEGYSVSREKKERFSLILESASTNQTSMYLCASSPGQRVRAFFGQGTRLTVV.

The rearrangement joins TRBV18 to TRBJ1-3; D gene unclear. With 3 bases removed from V and 0 bases from J, the gap between germline ends came to 12 bases. The CDR3 totals 16 residues. Germline CDR1 is KGHSH and CDR2 is LQKENI. Here the CDR3 DNA reads TGTGCCAGCTCACCCCCGACGGGATTCTCTGGAAACACCATATATTTT. Protein sequence: CASSPPTGFSGNTIYF.

This sequence joins TRBV6-5 and TRBJ2-7; D uncertain. V was cut by 8 bases and J by 2 bases, with 19 bases left in between. Germline-derived CDR1 and CDR2 are MNHEY and SVGAGI. This CDR3 comprises 15 residues. In DNA, the CDR3 is TGTGCCAGCCGGCGAGACAACCTATTAACCTACGAGCAGTACTTC. Residues: CASRRDNLLTYEQYF.

This sequence joins TRBV7-9 and TRBJ2-1; D remains unclear. Germline CDR1 SEHNR, CDR2 FQNEAQ (reference sequence). The CDR3 covers 12 residues. V was pared by 4 bases and J by 6 bases, with 7 bases between. The chain's CDR3 is CASSSPLNEQFF. Written as DNA, the CDR3 is TGTGCCAGCAGCTCCCCCCTCAATGAGCAGTTCTTC.

The V gene is TRBV7-9, the J gene TRBJ1-2, with 7 bases identical to TRBD1. This CDR3 spans 14 amino acids. Germline V gene sequence: CDR1 SEHNR, CDR2 FQNEAQ (reference sequence). The V gene end was trimmed by 5 bases and the J gene end by 4 bases; junction bases not matched to a gene: 7. CDR3 sequence reads: CASSTRQGLYGYTF. The CDR3 DNA follows: TGTGCCAGCAGCACCCGACAGGGCCTCTATGGCTACACCTTC.

Here the CDR3 reads CASRDRGMSYGYTF. Written as DNA, the CDR3 is TGTGCCAGCAGAGACAGGGGGATGAGCTATGGCTACACCTTC. This sequence joins TRBV6-5 and TRBJ1-2; 9 bases match TRBD1. With 6 bases clipped from V and 4 bases from J, the junction kept 6 bases outside the gene matches. This CDR3 has 14 amino acids. Germline V gene sequence: CDR1 MNHEY, CDR2 SVGAGI.

This chain uses TRBV7-9 with TRBJ2-1; D is possibly TRBD2 (6 bases). The germline V and J ends were trimmed by 3 bases and 8 bases, with 20 bases remaining between them. Germline V lookup: CDR1 SEHNR, CDR2 FQNEAQ (reference sequence). The CDR3 sequence is 16 residues long. Here the CDR3 DNA reads TGTGCCAGCAGCTTCGACCCGGTCCTCGGGACTCATGAGCAGTTCTTC. Translation gives CASSFDPVLGTHEQFF.